Below, one TCR beta chain is given with its context. Its antigen remains unidentified. Per-nucleotide qualities are absent, and no much larger clonotype sits a single base away. Healthy HIV-negative adults with no recently reported acute infections or vaccinations were included as donors. All donors were Caucasian adults living in Nashville, Tennessee, USA. Magnetic negative selection was used to enrich CD4+ T cells, after which naive cells were positively selected on CD45RA and the negative fraction became the memory subset. Blood was obtained by leukapheresis, after which PBMCs were separated by Ficoll-Histopaque density gradient centrifugation and cryopreserved in liquid nitrogen vapor phase. Purity and quantity of every magnetically sorted T cell population were checked by analytical flow cytometry. Each sorted fraction had its genomic DNA isolated and then quantified by UV absorbance on a Nanodrop 2000c.

This entry belongs to a study of shared clonotypes between healthy human individuals (dated by TCRdb to 2020 to 2022). About the full investigation: A few men and two women, aged 18 to 49 years, made up the cohort. For each donor, three plates each were used for CD4 naive and CD4 memory, two plates were used for CD8 naive, and one plate was used for CD8 memory. Each donor's leukapheresis produced roughly between roughly 0.94 and 9.5 billion PBMCs. Different laboratories and diverse techniques were used to prepare libraries and sequence TCR repertoires, to increase sequencing depth and limit assay-specific biases. To estimate repertoire size and how much clonotype sharing occurs between individuals, the study deeply sequenced the blood TCR repertoires of several healthy adults. What the work shows at the level of the full study, not this receptor alone: Even with the large sequencing depth, rarefaction of the sorted-subset datasets indicated that sequencing was incomplete. Pairwise subsampling led to the expectation that sequencing depth would affect the degree of clonotype sharing among donors. When several donors were compared, the shared fraction of clonotypes was roughly 4.8% for naive CD4, 3% to 4% for naive CD8, 2% to 2.5% for memory CD4, and around 0.37% for memory CD8. Compared with non-shared clonotypes, clonotypes shared by all four sorted-subset donors had higher generation probabilities. Larger estimated clonotype richness was generally found for naive subsets than for memory subsets. Sampling was restricted to blood, and TCR repertoires in tissues likely differ from the TCR repertoires found in blood. The small number of donors limited the genetic and exposure-history diversity represented.

There are 16 amino acids in the CDR3, from cysteine to phenylalanine inclusive. Only the CDR3 portion is preserved as DNA: 48 bases, with reading frame beginning at the first base. Per the germline V gene, SGHNT is the CDR1 and YENEEA is the CDR2. V is shortened by 2 bases, J by 0 bases, and the region joining them spans 11 bases. TCR CDR3 regions were amplified from genomic DNA by multiplex PCR using the deep immunoSEQ assay. Extracted genomic DNA from each cell subset was distributed evenly across all wells of several immunoSEQ 96-well plates, and each plate was treated as a replicate. For sorted subsets, each replicate PCR was loaded with 200 to 250 ng genomic DNA, equivalent to approximately 27,000 T cell genomes. The purified libraries were quantified using a Qubit 3.0 fluorometer, sized with a Bioanalyzer 2100, and then quantified again using the KAPA Library Quantification kit. Each immunoSEQ 96-well plate was sequenced on its own single-read 150-cycle Illumina NextSeq 550 flow cell. The original methods were these. The immunoSEQ output contained only junctional sequences without quality scores, so filtering could not match that applied to full-length reads. Sequences were annotated with PyIR, a Python wrapper for IgBLAST v1.9, and V/J genes and CDR3 were assigned using IMGT germline references. Reads with weak V/J assignments (E-value above 1e-6), missing CDR3, stop codons, out-of-frame junctions, or ambiguous translated residues were removed. A V3J clonotype was defined by an identical inferred V gene, J gene, and CDR3 amino acid sequence. Percentage overlap between repertoires was calculated by dividing the number of shared unique clonotypes by the size of the smaller repertoire. Richness of each repertoire was evaluated using RTK rarefaction, the Chao1 estimator, and Recon v2.1 estimates of unobserved clonotypes. Generation probabilities for all TCRbeta clonotypes obtained by the gDNA method from several donors were computed using OLGA. TCRdb stores this immuneACCESS table with in-frame sequences only. Part of the clones is absent; in the studies checked, under half of the shortfall reflects unresolved V genes, and no reason is known for the rest. D and trimming were read from the DNA, whereas the V and J calls and clone size are those reported in that table. Here the sample has millions of clones; more than 80% occur a single time. The ten largest clones take up roughly 0.13% of the sample.

The specimen sequenced was naive CD4+ T cells sorted from blood. Interpreted using the paper, the cell subset or site label stands for: CD45RA+ positively selected. The sequence is built from TRBV11-3 and TRBJ2-1, with the D gene uncertain. This receptor was obtained from a man aged 18 to 30 in good health. The DNA sequence follows: TGTGCCAGCAGCTTAAACGGTGGATTCTCCTACAATGAGCAGTTCTTC. Translation gives CASSLNGGFSYNEQFF.